This passage covers 30 T cell receptor beta chains from one sample sequenced in a study of CD8 T cells in ankylosing spondylitis. TCRdb redid the calling of the 5' RACE reads with MiXCR, one entry per CDR3 protein. The table includes a few hundred thousand distinct CDR3 sequences, roughly 20% detected once. Input material: blood, either unsorted or a sorted T cell fraction (not recorded which). The receptors stem from a female donor with ankylosing spondylitis or in good health (not recorded which).

In this sample, this clonotype turned up a few times. V usage is TRBV29-1 and J usage is TRBJ1-3; D not resolved. Germline-derived CDR1 and CDR2 are SQVTM and ANQGSEA. CDR3 size: 11 residues. The V end was cut by 6 bases, the J end by 4 bases, with 7 bases between. CDR3 in DNA: TGCAGCGTCTACGTCGGAAACACCATATATTTT. Protein product: CSVYVGNTIYF.

This rearrangement joins TRBV11-2 to TRBJ2-7, with 8 positions matching TRBD1. This CDR3 is built from 15 residues. Losses at the gene ends were 5 bases for V and 4 bases for J; bases not matched to a gene: 10. The V gene's germline CDR1 is SGHAT and CDR2 FQNNGV. The CDR3 nucleotides are TGTGCCAGCAGCCAGGTGCAGGGGGCAAAGTACGAGCAGTACTTC. It translates to CASSQVQGAKYEQYF.

V usage is TRBV7-8 and J usage is TRBJ2-7; TRBD1 matches 7 bases. Unmatched junction bases numbered 12, after V lost 6 bases and J lost 7 bases. This CDR3 comprises 14 residues. CDR1 and CDR2 (germline): SGHVS, FQNEAQ. The CDR3 is CASSYRDRLREQYF. The CDR3 DNA is TGTGCCAGCAGTTACCGGGACAGACTACGAGAGCAGTACTTC.

This clonotype showed up many times. The V call is TRBV20-1, the J call TRBJ2-5; TRBD1 matches at 8 bases. The germline V gene has CDR1 DFQATT and CDR2 SNEGSKA (reference sequence). The junction had 5 bases not matched to a gene; V was cut back by 5 bases and J by 0 bases. The CDR3 has 14 amino acids. In DNA, the CDR3 is TGCAGTGCTCCCGGGACAGGCGACCAAGAGACCCAGTACTTC. Amino acid sequence: CSAPGTGDQETQYF.

This clonotype was seen a handful of times. This chain connects TRBV5-5 to TRBJ2-1; D possibly corresponds to TRBD2 (6 bases). The ends were cut back, 0 bases at V and 5 bases at J, with 9 bases in the middle. The germline V gene encodes CDR1 SGHKS and CDR2 YYEKEE (reference sequence). The CDR3 contains 14 residues. For the CDR3, the DNA is TGTGCCAGCAGCTTGGCGGGAGAGGACAATGAGCAGTTCTTC. It is translated as CASSLAGEDNEQFF.

The chain recombines TRBV5-6 with TRBJ2-2; perhaps TRBD2 as D (6 bases). Between the trimmed V and J ends, which lost 7 bases and 1 base, there was a span of 14 bases. This CDR3 comprises 15 residues. From germline, CDR1 is SGHDT and CDR2 YYEEEE. CDR3 coding DNA: TGTGCCAGCCTCGGGGGACGGAAGAACACCGGGGAGCTGTTTTTT. Translating gives CASLGGRKNTGELFF. Full variable domain (rest looked up from reference TRBV5-6 and TRBJ2-2): DAGVTQSPTHLIKTRGQQVTLRCSPKSGHDTVSWYQQALGQGPQFIFQYYEEEERQRGNFPDRFSGHQFPNYSSELNVNALLLGDSALYLCASLGGRKNTGELFFGEGSRLTVL.

The rearrangement uses TRBV6-5 and TRBJ2-7; D not certain. The CDR3 is made up of 12 amino acids. V lost 7 bases and J lost 9, with 16 bases in between. The germline V gene has CDR1 MNHEY and CDR2 SVGAGI. This chain's CDR3 is CASNPPEAPQYF. CDR3 DNA: TGTGCCAGCAACCCTCCAGAGGCTCCGCAGTACTTC.

The CDR3 bases are TGCGCCAGCAGTGATCCAGGCACAGATACGCAGTATTTT. This sequence encodes CASSDPGTDTQYF. V gene TRBV10-2 combines with J gene TRBJ2-3, with unresolved D. CDR3 length equals 13 residues. Germline CDR1 is WSHSY and CDR2 is SAAADI. Trimming cost V 3 bases and J 1 base, with 5 bases left between them.

This clonotype was counted only a few times. The V and J genes are TRBV7-9 and TRBJ1-2, with D maybe TRBD1 (5 bases). The CDR3 covers 14 residues. Germline CDR1 is SEHNR and CDR2 is FQNEAQ (reference sequence). Trimming took off 5 bases at V and 4 bases at J, with 14 bases between the two ends. The CDR3 nucleotides are TGTGCCAGCAGCCCGCCGGGGGTCCGCTATGGCTACACCTTC. It specifies CASSPPGVRYGYTF.

The rearrangement joins TRBV5-1 to TRBJ1-2, with 10 bases aligning to TRBD1. Germline V lookup: CDR1 SGHRS, CDR2 YFSETQ. The CDR3 extends over 14 amino acids. The junction had 7 bases not matched to a gene; V was cut back by 4 bases and J by 7 bases. CDR3 sequence (DNA): TGCGCCAGCAGCCCCGGGACAGGGGAATTTGGCTACACCTTC. Protein product: CASSPGTGEFGYTF.

The chain uses TRBV20-1 and TRBJ2-7, with TRBD2 as a possible D gene (5 bases). The CDR3 has 12 residues. The V gene's germline CDR1 is DFQATT and CDR2 SNEGSKA (reference sequence). Trimming pared 3 bases from V and 3 bases from J, leaving 9 bases between. The DNA for the CDR3 is TGCAGTGCTAGTCCGGGATTCTACGAGCAGTACTTC. Translating it yields CSASPGFYEQYF.

Only a few counts were recorded for this clonotype. The chain joins TRBV20-1 to TRBJ2-7; 12 bases map to TRBD2. The ends lost 2 bases at V and 7 bases at J; junction bases unmatched: 6. CDR3 size: 14 residues. Germline loops: CDR1 DFQATT, CDR2 SNEGSKA (reference sequence). CDR3 sequence: CSARRLAGVLEQYF. CDR3 DNA: TGCAGTGCTAGAAGACTAGCGGGGGTGTTAGAGCAGTACTTC.

The CDR3 nucleotides read TGCGCCAGCAGCTGGGACCGGGACACAGATACGCAGTATTTT. This gives the protein CASSWDRDTDTQYF. The chain couples TRBV5-1 to TRBJ2-3; D may match TRBD1 or TRBD2 (5 bases each). The CDR3 consists of 14 residues. Germline-derived CDR1 and CDR2 are SGHRS and YFSETQ. The V and J ends lost 3 bases and 2 bases respectively, with 10 bases between them.

This clonotype has more than one count but fewer than ten. J is TRBJ2-2 and V is TRBV4-3, with 13 bases that match TRBD2. CDR1 and CDR2 from the germline V gene are LGHNA and YSLEER. V gave up 4 bases and J gave up 3 bases; unmatched junction bases: 2. The CDR3 totals 16 residues. As DNA, the CDR3 is TGCGCCAGCAGCCCCGGACTAGCGGGGGACACCGGGGAGCTGTTTTTT. It translates to CASSPGLAGDTGELFF.

A few counts support this clonotype. The genes are TRBV20-1 and TRBJ2-1; D gene unclear. The CDR3 spans 14 residues. Looked up from germline, CDR1 is DFQATT and CDR2 is SNEGSKA (reference sequence). Trimming cost V 2 bases and J 6 bases, with 14 bases left between them. The CDR3 here is CSARRRNTGNEQFF. The CDR3 bases are TGCAGTGCTAGAAGGCGTAATACGGGCAATGAGCAGTTCTTC.

This clonotype was seen only a few times. The chain couples TRBV6-5 to TRBJ2-5; possibly TRBD1 or TRBD2 for D (7 bases each). The germline V gene has CDR1 MNHEY and CDR2 SVGAGI. V lost 2 bases to trimming and J lost 7 bases, with 14 bases between them. This CDR3 has 14 residues. The CDR3 DNA is TGTGCCAGCAGTTACGCGAGGGAGGGGGCGACCCAGTACTTC. Translating gives CASSYAREGATQYF.

The chain couples TRBV5-1 to TRBJ1-1, with D maybe TRBD1 (5 bases). The V and J ends lost 3 bases and 1 base respectively, with 10 bases between them. This CDR3 is built from 14 residues. Germline lookup yields CDR1 SGHRS and CDR2 YFSETQ. CDR3 in DNA: TGCGCCAGCAGCTGGGGGACCTCGAACACTGAAGCTTTCTTT. Translating it yields CASSWGTSNTEAFF.

This clonotype was counted many times. The rearrangement uses TRBV6-5 and TRBJ2-3, with unresolved D. The CDR3 consists of 16 residues. Germline CDR1 reads MNHEY; CDR2 reads SVGAGI. The V end was cut by 2 bases, the J end by 3 bases, with 15 bases between. CDR3 bases: TGTGCCAGCAGTTACCGGCGGCTAGTAGGTACAGATACGCAGTATTTT. Residues: CASSYRRLVGTDTQYF.

This clonotype was detected a few times. The rearrangement joins TRBV10-2 to TRBJ1-1, with D maybe TRBD1 (5 bases). This CDR3 spans 14 amino acids. Trimming took off 3 bases at V and 4 bases at J, with 12 bases between the two ends. The germline V gene has CDR1 WSHSY and CDR2 SAAADI. The CDR3 nucleotides are TGCGCCAGCAGTGATTGGCAGGGAGCCACTGAAGCTTTCTTT. Translation gives CASSDWQGATEAFF.

This clonotype was recorded at least ten times. This chain connects TRBV20-1 to TRBJ2-2; possibly TRBD1 for D (7 bases). Deletions cut 6 bases from V and 5 bases from J, with 16 bases between. The CDR3 has 14 amino acids. The germline CDR1 and CDR2 sequences are DFQATT and SNEGSKA (reference sequence). CDR3 in DNA: TGCAGTGCAGGGCGACAGGGAGGAACCGGGGAGCTGTTTTTT. It codes for CSAGRQGGTGELFF.

CDR3 nucleotides: TGTGCCAGCAGTCCTGACCGGAGGAGCACTGAAGCTTTCTTT. Translation: CASSPDRRSTEAFF. V usage is TRBV27 and J usage is TRBJ1-1; D gene unclear. The germline V and J ends were trimmed by 5 bases and 4 bases, with 14 bases remaining between them. The CDR3 is 14 amino acids. CDR1 and CDR2 from the germline V gene are MNHEY and SMNVEV (reference sequence).

The genes are TRBV6-1 and TRBJ2-2; the D is unclear. CDR3 length: 13 amino acids. The germline V and J ends were trimmed by 6 bases and 4 bases, with 9 bases remaining between them. Per the germline V gene, CDR1 is MNHNS and CDR2 is SASEGT. The CDR3: CASSRSGTGELFF. Here the CDR3 DNA reads TGTGCCAGCAGCCGGAGTGGCACCGGGGAGCTGTTTTTT.

This clonotype came up a few times. The chain recombines TRBV15 with TRBJ1-2; the D is unclear. Trimming took off 0 bases at V and 6 bases at J, with 11 bases between the two ends. The CDR3 has 14 residues. Germline V gene data show CDR1 as LNHNV and CDR2 as YYDKDF (reference sequence). DNA of the CDR3: TGTGCCACCAGCAGAGATAGAACAGTCCATGGCTACACCTTC. It yields the protein CATSRDRTVHGYTF.

The rearrangement links TRBV10-3 to TRBJ1-1; TRBD1 matches 9 bases. Germline CDR1 ENHRY, CDR2 SYGVKD. Trimming removed 2 bases from V and 5 bases from J; junction bases left unmatched: 3. The CDR3 extends over 14 amino acids. CDR3 DNA: TGTGCCATCAGTGAGATCGACAGGGGGACTGAAGCTTTCTTT. Its protein product is CAISEIDRGTEAFF.

The chain uses TRBV12-5 and TRBJ2-5; TRBD1 matches 7 bases. V lost 4 bases, J lost 7 bases, and 3 bases stayed unmatched. The CDR3 sequence is 12 residues long. Germline values: CDR1 LGHNT, CDR2 FRNRAP. In DNA form, the CDR3 reads TGTGCTAGTGGTTCACGACAGGGGACCCAGTACTTC. Its translation: CASGSRQGTQYF.

This clonotype was picked up many times. V usage is TRBV25-1 and J usage is TRBJ1-4, with 8 nucleotides matching TRBD1. J lost 8 bases, V lost 4 bases, and 3 bases had no gene match. This CDR3 contains 13 residues. CDR1 is MGHDK, CDR2 SYGVNS, per germline. CDR3 region: CASSVTGVEKLFF. The CDR3 DNA follows: TGTGCCAGCAGTGTGACAGGGGTCGAAAAACTGTTTTTT.

The sample holds many counts of this clonotype. The V call is TRBV20-1, the J call TRBJ2-7; 8 nucleotides line up with TRBD1. CDR1 is DFQATT and CDR2 is SNEGSKA in the germline V gene (reference sequence). This CDR3 comprises 14 residues. With V trimmed by 6 bases and J by 6 bases, 13 bases remained unmatched. CDR3 loop: CSAPTGQATLEQYF. The CDR3 DNA sequence: TGCAGTGCGCCGACGGGACAGGCCACCCTCGAGCAGTACTTC.

This clonotype was counted at least ten times. CDR3 loop: CATAVHTTDTQYF. DNA of the CDR3: TGTGCCACCGCAGTGCATACCACAGATACGCAGTATTTT. V gene TRBV15 combines with J gene TRBJ2-3; D is uncertain. CDR1 is LNHNV, CDR2 YYDKDF, per germline (reference sequence). V was trimmed by 8 bases and J by 2 bases, leaving 11 bases between them. The CDR3 has 13 residues.

The rearrangement joins TRBV19 to TRBJ2-1, with 12 nucleotides matching TRBD1. The J segment lost 0 bases and the V segment lost 4 bases, leaving 4 bases of the junction unmatched. This CDR3 comprises 17 residues. From germline, CDR1 is LNHDA and CDR2 SQIVND (reference sequence). CDR3 protein: CASSRDRGLGSYNEQFF. CDR3 nucleotides: TGTGCCAGTAGTAGGGACAGGGGGCTGGGCTCCTACAATGAGCAGTTCTTC.

Only a few counts were recorded for this clonotype. The chain couples TRBV20-1 to TRBJ2-1; D is possibly TRBD2 (5 bases). V lost 5 bases, J lost 5 bases, and 16 bases lay in between. CDR1 and CDR2 from the germline V gene are DFQATT and SNEGSKA (reference sequence). This CDR3 has 14 residues. CDR3 sequence (DNA): TGCAGTGCTCCCTGGTTCCGGGGTAACAATGAGCAGTTCTTC. Translation gives CSAPWFRGNNEQFF.